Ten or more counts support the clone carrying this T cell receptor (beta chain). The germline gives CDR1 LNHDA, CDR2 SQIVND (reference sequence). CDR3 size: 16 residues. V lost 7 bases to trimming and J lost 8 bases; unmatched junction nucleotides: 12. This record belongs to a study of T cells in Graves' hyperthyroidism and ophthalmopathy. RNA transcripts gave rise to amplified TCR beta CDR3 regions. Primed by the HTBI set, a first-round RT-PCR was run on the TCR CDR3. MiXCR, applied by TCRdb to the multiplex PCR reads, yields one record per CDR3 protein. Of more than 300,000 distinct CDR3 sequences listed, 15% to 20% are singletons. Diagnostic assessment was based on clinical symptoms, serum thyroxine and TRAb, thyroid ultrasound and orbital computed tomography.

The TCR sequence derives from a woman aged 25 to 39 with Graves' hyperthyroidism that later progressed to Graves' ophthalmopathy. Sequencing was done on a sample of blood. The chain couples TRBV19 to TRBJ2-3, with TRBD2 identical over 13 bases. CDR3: CASTTGGLAGAPTQYF. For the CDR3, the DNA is TGTGCCAGTACCACGGGCGGACTAGCGGGAGCCCCTACGCAGTATTTT.